These T cell receptor beta chains were read from a single sample in a study of blood T cell repertoires in COVID-19. Sequencing was performed with immunoSEQ multiplex PCR; in TCRdb, only in-frame clones are kept and a portion is missing. The sample shows over 35,000 clones, approximately 89% of them seen only once. The sample was peripheral blood. The receptors derive from a man aged 60-69 years with active or convalescent COVID-19. CDR3s include the opening cysteine and the closing phenylalanine or tryptophan. The order of the fields is J gene, clone size, V gene, D gene, CDR3 length, CDR3 protein, CDR3 DNA. The D gene is left open where the match is weak. Expanded clones get a size class; other rows say once, few or many, or leave the size out.

j_call: TRBJ2-5; clone_size: NA; v_call: TRBV2; d_call: NA; cdr3_length: 14; cdr3_aa: CASSKNARGETQYF; cdr3_nt: TGTGCCAGCAGTAAAAATGCTCGGGGAGAGACCCAGTACTTC
j_call: TRBJ2-1; clone_size: NA; v_call: TRBV27; d_call: NA; cdr3_length: 17; cdr3_aa: CASSSNFLSRAINEQFF; cdr3_nt: TGTGCCAGCAGTTCGAACTTTCTCTCAAGAGCAATTAATGAGCAGTTCTTC
j_call: TRBJ1-6; clone_size: NA; v_call: TRBV27; d_call: NA; cdr3_length: 15; cdr3_aa: CASTSRGTYNSPLHF; cdr3_nt: TGTGCCAGCACTTCCCGGGGAACCTATAATTCACCCCTCCACTTT
j_call: TRBJ2-3; clone_size: NA; v_call: TRBV11-2; d_call: TRBD1; cdr3_length: 14; cdr3_aa: CASSLVGGLDTQYF; cdr3_nt: TGTGCCAGCAGCTTAGTAGGGGGCCTAGATACGCAGTATTTT
j_call: TRBJ1-2; clone_size: NA; v_call: TRBV10-3; d_call: NA; cdr3_length: 14; cdr3_aa: CAIQQGGEIYGYTF; cdr3_nt: TGTGCCATCCAACAGGGAGGGGAGATCTATGGCTACACCTTC
j_call: TRBJ1-1; clone_size: NA; v_call: TRBV2; d_call: TRBD1; cdr3_length: 17; cdr3_aa: CASRTDRYRDRNTEAFF; cdr3_nt: TGTGCCAGCAGGACAGATCGATATCGGGACAGGAACACTGAAGCTTTCTTT
j_call: TRBJ2-3; clone_size: NA; v_call: TRBV18; d_call: NA; cdr3_length: 13; cdr3_aa: CASSPSSPGTQYF; cdr3_nt: TGTGCCAGCTCACCATCCTCTCCGGGTACGCAGTATTTT
j_call: TRBJ2-6; clone_size: NA; v_call: TRBV19; d_call: NA; cdr3_length: 19; cdr3_aa: CASSTPWGGGSTGANVLTF; cdr3_nt: TGTGCCAGTAGTACCCCTTGGGGTGGGGGCTCCACTGGGGCCAACGTCCTGACTTTC
j_call: TRBJ2-1; clone_size: NA; v_call: TRBV5-8; d_call: NA; cdr3_length: 12; cdr3_aa: CASSLPRRGEFF; cdr3_nt: TGTGCCAGCAGCTTACCAAGGAGGGGAGAGTTCTTC
j_call: TRBJ2-1; clone_size: few; v_call: TRBV30; d_call: TRBD2; cdr3_length: 17; cdr3_aa: CAWSHPISGLAGDEQFF; cdr3_nt: TGTGCCTGGAGTCACCCTATATCTGGACTAGCGGGAGATGAGCAGTTCTTC
j_call: TRBJ2-3; clone_size: NA; v_call: TRBV4-3; d_call: TRBD2; cdr3_length: 16; cdr3_aa: CASSQDPSGRADTQYF; cdr3_nt: TGCGCCAGCAGCCAAGATCCTAGCGGGAGGGCCGATACGCAGTATTTT
j_call: TRBJ1-4; clone_size: NA; v_call: TRBV19; d_call: NA; cdr3_length: 15; cdr3_aa: CASTSRERANEKLFF; cdr3_nt: TGTGCCAGTACCTCAAGGGAGAGAGCTAATGAAAAACTGTTTTTT
j_call: TRBJ1-6; clone_size: NA; v_call: TRBV2; d_call: NA; cdr3_length: 14; cdr3_aa: CASQSEQTVSPLHF; cdr3_nt: TGTGCCAGCCAGTCGGAACAGACCGTTTCACCCCTCCACTTT
j_call: TRBJ1-6; clone_size: NA; v_call: TRBV25-1; d_call: TRBD1; cdr3_length: 14; cdr3_aa: CASSRQGGRSPLHF; cdr3_nt: TGTGCCAGCAGCAGACAGGGTGGGCGGTCACCCCTCCACTTT
j_call: TRBJ1-1; clone_size: NA; v_call: TRBV28; d_call: NA; cdr3_length: 15; cdr3_aa: CASRKDFGQSTEAFF; cdr3_nt: TGTGCCAGCAGAAAAGACTTTGGACAGAGCACTGAAGCTTTCTTT
j_call: TRBJ1-1; clone_size: NA; v_call: TRBV2; d_call: NA; cdr3_length: 13; cdr3_aa: CASRVSMNTEAFF; cdr3_nt: TGTGCCAGCCGCGTGAGCATGAACACTGAAGCTTTCTTT
j_call: TRBJ1-2; clone_size: NA; v_call: TRBV5-6; d_call: NA; cdr3_length: 14; cdr3_aa: CASSPRRNAYGYTF; cdr3_nt: TGTGCCAGCAGCCCCCGCAGAAATGCTTATGGCTACACCTTC
j_call: TRBJ1-1; clone_size: NA; v_call: TRBV21-1; d_call: NA; cdr3_length: 15; cdr3_aa: CASSKVPGKNTEAFF; cdr3_nt: TGTGCCAGCAGCAAAGTCCCGGGGAAGAACACTGAAGCTTTCTTT
j_call: TRBJ1-2; clone_size: NA; v_call: TRBV2; d_call: TRBD1; cdr3_length: 13; cdr3_aa: CASSEDRGYGYTF; cdr3_nt: TGTGCCAGCAGTGAAGACAGGGGCTATGGCTACACCTTC
j_call: TRBJ1-2; clone_size: NA; v_call: TRBV6-5; d_call: TRBD1; cdr3_length: 13; cdr3_aa: CASRAQGAEGYTF; cdr3_nt: TGTGCCAGCAGGGCTCAGGGGGCGGAAGGCTACACCTTC
j_call: TRBJ2-1; clone_size: once; v_call: TRBV6-5; d_call: NA; cdr3_length: 13; cdr3_aa: CASSMGLNNEQFF; cdr3_nt: TGTGCCAGCAGTATGGGACTGAACAATGAGCAGTTCTTC